Listed below are T cell receptor beta chains from one sample, sequenced in a study of blood T cells in healthy people across ages. Each CDR3 protein is one row after TCRdb ran MiXCR on the 5' RACE reads. The sample has 1.5 million to 2 million distinct CDR3 sequences, approximately 50% seen once. Material for sequencing was blood. The receptors come from a woman aged 40 to 50 in good health. The CDR3 runs from the conserved cysteine through the conserved F or W. D genes are given only for firm matches. Clone size is given for some rows only: seen once, a few or many times, or a class if the clone is expanded.

V gene: TRBV5-1; D gene: .; CDR3 length: 15; clone size: .; J gene: TRBJ2-5; CDR3 DNA: TGCGCCAGCAGCCGGTCATCAGGGATCCAAGAGACCCAGTACTTC; CDR3 protein: CASSRSSGIQETQYF
V gene: TRBV4-2; D gene: .; CDR3 length: 14; clone size: .; J gene: TRBJ2-2; CDR3 DNA: TGTGCCAGCAGCCAAGATCTCACGATCGGGGAGCTGTTTTTT; CDR3 protein: CASSQDLTIGELFF
V gene: TRBV4-3; D gene: TRBD2; CDR3 length: 19; clone size: .; J gene: TRBJ2-3; CDR3 DNA: TGCGCCAGCAGCCAGCTGGGGACTAGCGGGACCTCTAGCACAGATACGCAGTATTTT; CDR3 protein: CASSQLGTSGTSSTDTQYF
V gene: TRBV4-3; D gene: .; CDR3 length: 14; clone size: few; J gene: TRBJ2-7; CDR3 DNA: TGCGCCAGCAGCCAAGATAGGGGACTTCCTGAGCAGTACTTC; CDR3 protein: CASSQDRGLPEQYF
V gene: TRBV7-9; D gene: .; CDR3 length: 15; clone size: few; J gene: TRBJ2-3; CDR3 DNA: TGTGCCAGCAGCTACCTGGACCTAGCGACAGATACGCAGTATTTT; CDR3 protein: CASSYLDLATDTQYF
V gene: TRBV5-1; D gene: .; CDR3 length: 12; clone size: .; J gene: TRBJ2-3; CDR3 DNA: TGCGCCAGCACCCTCACCGCAGATACGCAGTATTTT; CDR3 protein: CASTLTADTQYF
V gene: TRBV7-3; D gene: .; CDR3 length: 18; clone size: few; J gene: TRBJ2-7; CDR3 DNA: TGTGCCAGCAGCGCAGGGAGACGGGGCTCGTTTAGCTCCTACGAGCAGTACTTC; CDR3 protein: CASSAGRRGSFSSYEQYF
V gene: TRBV7-9; D gene: .; CDR3 length: 12; clone size: few; J gene: TRBJ1-2; CDR3 DNA: TGTGCCAGCAGCTTGGGGGAGGGAGGCTACACCTTC; CDR3 protein: CASSLGEGGYTF
V gene: TRBV4-3; D gene: TRBD1; CDR3 length: 17; clone size: .; J gene: TRBJ2-1; CDR3 DNA: TGCGCCAGCAGCCAAGATAGGACAGGGGCAACCTACGATGAGCAGTTCTTC; CDR3 protein: CASSQDRTGATYDEQFF
V gene: TRBV20-1; D gene: .; CDR3 length: 13; clone size: few; J gene: TRBJ2-7; CDR3 DNA: TGCAGTGCCCTAGCGACTAACTCCTACGAGCAGTACTTC; CDR3 protein: CSALATNSYEQYF
V gene: TRBV20-1; D gene: TRBD2; CDR3 length: 17; clone size: .; J gene: TRBJ2-3; CDR3 DNA: TGCAGTGCTAGAGGATTGACTAGCGGGGGGGTGGGAGATACGCAGTATTTT; CDR3 protein: CSARGLTSGGVGDTQYF
V gene: TRBV7-3; D gene: .; CDR3 length: 15; clone size: .; J gene: TRBJ2-3; CDR3 DNA: TGTGCCAGCAGCTTAATCGCACAGACCACAGATACGCAGTATTTT; CDR3 protein: CASSLIAQTTDTQYF
V gene: TRBV5-1; D gene: .; CDR3 length: 14; clone size: few; J gene: TRBJ2-1; CDR3 DNA: TGCGCCAGCAGTACCGAAGGTGGGGGACGAGAGCAGTTCTTC; CDR3 protein: CASSTEGGGREQFF
V gene: TRBV10-3; D gene: .; CDR3 length: 15; clone size: .; J gene: TRBJ1-4; CDR3 DNA: TGTGCCATCAGTGAGTCCGACAGTAGGGATGAAAAACTGTTTTTT; CDR3 protein: CAISESDSRDEKLFF
V gene: TRBV27; D gene: TRBD1; CDR3 length: 15; clone size: few; J gene: TRBJ2-5; CDR3 DNA: TGTGCCAGCAGTTTATGGACAGGGGCTCTCGAGACCCAGTACTTC; CDR3 protein: CASSLWTGALETQYF
V gene: TRBV19; D gene: .; CDR3 length: 14; clone size: .; J gene: TRBJ1-1; CDR3 DNA: TGTGCCAGTAGTATAGGACAGATGAACACTGAAGCTTTCTTT; CDR3 protein: CASSIGQMNTEAFF
V gene: TRBV7-3; D gene: .; CDR3 length: 14; clone size: few; J gene: TRBJ2-5; CDR3 DNA: TGTGCCAGCAGCTCCTTAACTAGCATAGAGACCCAGTACTTC; CDR3 protein: CASSSLTSIETQYF
V gene: TRBV6-2/TRBV6-3; D gene: TRBD1; CDR3 length: 14; clone size: .; J gene: TRBJ2-7; CDR3 DNA: TGTGCCAGCATTGGGACAGGGGGCCGAAACGAGCAGTACTTC; CDR3 protein: CASIGTGGRNEQYF
V gene: TRBV20-1; D gene: .; CDR3 length: 10; clone size: .; J gene: TRBJ1-5; CDR3 DNA: TGCAGTGCCGGGGGGCAGCCCCAGCATTTT; CDR3 protein: CSAGGQPQHF
V gene: TRBV7-9; D gene: TRBD1; CDR3 length: 16; clone size: .; J gene: TRBJ2-1; CDR3 DNA: TGTGCCAGCAGCTCCCGAGACAGGGTCCGACGGAATGAGCAGTTCTTC; CDR3 protein: CASSSRDRVRRNEQFF
V gene: TRBV20-1; D gene: TRBD2; CDR3 length: 16; clone size: .; J gene: TRBJ2-1; CDR3 DNA: TGCAGTGCTCCTCCTAGCGGGGGGCACTCCTACAATGAGCAGTTCTTC; CDR3 protein: CSAPPSGGHSYNEQFF
V gene: TRBV20-1; D gene: .; CDR3 length: 11; clone size: few; J gene: TRBJ1-1; CDR3 DNA: TGCAGTGCTTATCGGACCTCTGAAGCTTTCTTT; CDR3 protein: CSAYRTSEAFF
V gene: TRBV4-2; D gene: .; CDR3 length: 16; clone size: .; J gene: TRBJ1-2; CDR3 DNA: TGTGCCAGCAGCCAAGGAAGGGACCCGGGTAACTATGGCTACACCTTC; CDR3 protein: CASSQGRDPGNYGYTF
V gene: TRBV27; D gene: TRBD2; CDR3 length: 17; clone size: once; J gene: TRBJ2-7; CDR3 DNA: TGTGCCAGCAGTTTCATCCTAGGCGGGGGGGAATACAATGAGCAGTACTTC; CDR3 protein: CASSFILGGGEYNEQYF
V gene: TRBV13; D gene: .; CDR3 length: 16; clone size: .; J gene: TRBJ2-3; CDR3 DNA: TGTGCCAGCAGCTTGAAGTTCAGGGGGGTGGCAGATACGCAGTATTTT; CDR3 protein: CASSLKFRGVADTQYF
V gene: TRBV7-8; D gene: TRBD2; CDR3 length: 13; clone size: few; J gene: TRBJ2-5; CDR3 DNA: TGTGCCATAGGACTAGCGGGGGTAGAGACCCAGTACTTC; CDR3 protein: CAIGLAGVETQYF
V gene: TRBV4-3; D gene: .; CDR3 length: 18; clone size: .; J gene: TRBJ2-6; CDR3 DNA: TGCGCCAGCAGCCAAGATCTCGGGACCTACTCTGGGGCCAACGTCCTGACTTTC; CDR3 protein: CASSQDLGTYSGANVLTF
V gene: TRBV20-1; D gene: TRBD2; CDR3 length: 12; clone size: .; J gene: TRBJ2-3; CDR3 DNA: TGCAGTGCTTCGACTAGCGGAGATACGCAGTATTTT; CDR3 protein: CSASTSGDTQYF
V gene: TRBV6-2/TRBV6-3; D gene: TRBD1; CDR3 length: 13; clone size: .; J gene: TRBJ2-1; CDR3 DNA: TGTGCCAGCAGACCTCCAGGGGGAAATGAGCAGTTCTTC; CDR3 protein: CASRPPGGNEQFF
V gene: TRBV12-3/TRBV12-4; D gene: .; CDR3 length: 15; clone size: .; J gene: TRBJ2-5; CDR3 DNA: TGTGCCAGCAGTTTAAGTGGCAGCGACGGAGAGACCCAGTACTTC; CDR3 protein: CASSLSGSDGETQYF
V gene: TRBV20-1; D gene: .; CDR3 length: 13; clone size: .; J gene: TRBJ2-5; CDR3 DNA: TGCAGTGCTCCGAGAGGGGTTCGCGAGACCCAGTACTTC; CDR3 protein: CSAPRGVRETQYF
V gene: TRBV9; D gene: .; CDR3 length: 16; clone size: .; J gene: TRBJ2-5; CDR3 DNA: TGTGCCAGCAGCCCCCGTGGCCTCGGTACCCAAGAGACCCAGTACTTC; CDR3 protein: CASSPRGLGTQETQYF
V gene: TRBV20-1; D gene: .; CDR3 length: 14; clone size: few; J gene: TRBJ1-2; CDR3 DNA: TGCAGTGCTAGTTTCGCCAGGGGAGGATATGGCTACACCTTC; CDR3 protein: CSASFARGGYGYTF
V gene: TRBV27; D gene: .; CDR3 length: 13; clone size: few; J gene: TRBJ1-2; CDR3 DNA: TGTGCCAGCAGTTTATACTCGGACTATGGCTACACCTTC; CDR3 protein: CASSLYSDYGYTF
V gene: TRBV2; D gene: .; CDR3 length: 16; clone size: few; J gene: TRBJ2-1; CDR3 DNA: TGTGCCAGCAGTGAATGGAGTAGATCCTCCTACAATGAGCAGTTCTTC; CDR3 protein: CASSEWSRSSYNEQFF
V gene: TRBV20-1; D gene: TRBD1; CDR3 length: 15; clone size: .; J gene: TRBJ2-7; CDR3 DNA: TGCAGTGCTAGAGATAGGGGGACAGGGGGCTACGAGCAGTACTTC; CDR3 protein: CSARDRGTGGYEQYF
V gene: TRBV24-1; D gene: .; CDR3 length: 14; clone size: few; J gene: TRBJ2-3; CDR3 DNA: TGTGCCACCAGTGATAGCAGGAGCACAGATACGCAGTATTTT; CDR3 protein: CATSDSRSTDTQYF
V gene: TRBV7-9; D gene: .; CDR3 length: 14; clone size: .; J gene: TRBJ2-7; CDR3 DNA: TGTGCCAGCAGCTTAGTCGACATCTACTACGAGCAGTACTTC; CDR3 protein: CASSLVDIYYEQYF
V gene: TRBV4-3; D gene: .; CDR3 length: 16; clone size: .; J gene: TRBJ2-7; CDR3 DNA: TGCGCCAGCAGCCAAGTCGGAGTAGCGTCCCTTCTCGAGCAGTACTTC; CDR3 protein: CASSQVGVASLLEQYF
V gene: TRBV5-1; D gene: TRBD1; CDR3 length: 14; clone size: .; J gene: TRBJ1-2; CDR3 DNA: TGCGCCAGCAGCCTGGACAGGCGTCCCTATGGCTACACCTTC; CDR3 protein: CASSLDRRPYGYTF